The following is a TCR beta chain sequence with its context. What it binds is not known. Here immunoSEQ multiplex PCR was the method, and the copy in TCRdb shows in-frame clones only, minus some. Found here are over 30,000 clones, under 90% of them singletons; the top ten hold roughly 4.5%. This record belongs to a study of T cells in localized non-small cell lung cancer. Study-level points and caveats: The study detected a median roughly 56 of the top 100 tumor clones in adjacent lung. An association was observed between higher blood T cell density and longer overall survival.

The source of this sequence is a man between 35 and 75 years old with stage I lung adenocarcinoma. The material was peripheral blood, obtained before any cancer treatment.

The CDR3 nucleotides are TGTGCCAGCAGGGTCGGGGACACATGGAACACTGAAGCTTTCTTT. Its protein is CASRVGDTWNTEAFF. The chain links TRBV6-5 to TRBJ1-1, with D perhaps TRBD1 (6 bases). V was clipped by 6 bases and J by 1 base, with 15 bases between them. The CDR3 length is 15 residues. The germline V gene encodes CDR1 MNHEY and CDR2 SVGAGI.